Below, 28 T cell receptor beta chains from the same sample are listed, as sequenced in a study of long-term antiretroviral therapy in people with HIV. Survey-level resolution applied to immunoSEQ assay v3.0. Sequencing used immunoSEQ multiplex PCR; TCRdb keeps in-frame clones, though not all of them. The table records just over 20,000 clones, roughly 79% of them present only once. Sequences were derived from unsorted PBMCs, sampled 0.5 years after starting antiretroviral therapy. The origin of the receptors is a man younger than 35 with HIV.

The chain uses TRBV7-3 and TRBJ1-5; D call uncertain. The CDR3 covers 13 residues. CDR1 and CDR2 from the germline V gene are SGHTA and FQGTGA. Deletions cut 2 bases from V and 5 bases from J, with 7 bases between. The CDR3 is CASSLGGDQPQHF. DNA for the CDR3: TGTGCCAGCAGCTTAGGTGGGGATCAGCCCCAGCATTTT.

The chain is built from TRBV4-2 and TRBJ2-6; 8 nucleotides align to TRBD1. The CDR3 length is 18 residues. Germline-derived CDR1 and CDR2 are LGHNA and YNFKEQ. The ends lost 6 bases at V and 2 bases at J; junction bases unmatched: 12. The CDR3, as DNA: TGTGCCAGCAGGGGTAGCAGGGGGCTAAAGGCTGGGGCCAACGTCCTGACTTTC. Translation: CASRGSRGLKAGANVLTF.

The V call is TRBV11-2, the J call TRBJ2-7; the D is unclear. Trimming pared 1 base from V and 5 bases from J, leaving 3 bases between. Looked up from germline, CDR1 is SGHAT and CDR2 is FQNNGV. The CDR3 has 11 amino acids. The CDR3 spells CASSLVHEQYF. The CDR3 nucleotides are TGTGCCAGCAGCTTAGTCCACGAGCAGTACTTC.

The chain has TRBV7-9 and TRBJ1-1; D is perhaps TRBD1 (6 bases). The CDR3 contains 16 residues. Germline-derived CDR1 and CDR2 are SEHNR and FQNEAQ (reference sequence). V dropped 2 bases and J dropped 0 bases, with 13 bases sitting between them. CDR3 loop: CASSLTWGALNTEAFF. The CDR3 DNA reads TGTGCCAGCAGCTTAACTTGGGGGGCCTTGAACACTGAAGCTTTCTTT.

V usage is TRBV7-2 and J usage is TRBJ2-2, with 13 bases lining up with TRBD2. This CDR3 contains 17 residues. From germline, CDR1 is SGHTA and CDR2 FQGNSA. The junction had 9 bases not matched to a gene; V was cut back by 5 bases and J by 6 bases. The DNA of the CDR3 is TGTGCCAGCAGCCCTCGGACTAGCGGGGGCGGGGCCGGGGAGCTGTTTTTT. Its translation is CASSPRTSGGGAGELFF.

The chain uses TRBV27 and TRBJ2-7; 8 bases agree with TRBD1. This CDR3 has 16 amino acids. The J segment lost 5 bases and the V segment lost 1 base, leaving 10 bases of the junction unmatched. Germline lookup yields CDR1 MNHEY and CDR2 SMNVEV (reference sequence). The CDR3 DNA is TGTGCCAGCAGTTTATACCCAGGGGGCGCGAGGAACGAGCAGTACTTC. It translates to CASSLYPGGARNEQYF.

The chain is built from TRBV6-1 and TRBJ1-3, with a tentative D call TRBD1 (5 bases). This CDR3 contains 14 residues. Per the germline V gene, CDR1 is MNHNS and CDR2 is SASEGT. V gave up 4 bases and J gave up 4 bases, with 11 bases separating them. The CDR3 DNA follows: TGTGCCAGCAGTGCATCCAGGGTAGGAAACACCATATATTTT. Its protein is CASSASRVGNTIYF.

V usage is TRBV5-4 and J usage is TRBJ2-5; D is uncertain. CDR3 length: 11 residues. V lost 4 bases, J lost 4 bases, and 5 bases lay in between. Germline-derived CDR1 and CDR2 are SGHNT and YYREEE (reference sequence). The DNA of the CDR3 is TGTGCCAGCAGCAAGGGAGAGACCCAGTACTTC. Translation gives CASSKGETQYF.

This sequence joins TRBV7-6 and TRBJ2-3; either TRBD1 or TRBD2 may supply D (6 bases each). CDR3 size: 15 residues. Germline V lookup: CDR1 SGHVS, CDR2 FNYEAQ. The ends were cut back, 1 base at V and 2 bases at J, with 10 bases in the middle. In DNA form, the CDR3 reads TGTGCCAGCAGCTTAGGAGGGGGGCACACAGATACGCAGTATTTT. Protein sequence: CASSLGGGHTDTQYF.

The rearrangement uses TRBV5-5 and TRBJ2-7; perhaps TRBD2 as D (5 bases). The CDR3 runs to 14 residues. Germline assignment: CDR1 SGHKS and CDR2 YYEKEE (reference sequence). V lost 3 bases to trimming and J lost 3 bases, with 13 bases between them. This CDR3 reads CASSSPPRVYEQYF. CDR3 DNA: TGTGCCAGCAGCTCTCCCCCGAGGGTCTACGAGCAGTACTTC.

For the CDR3, the DNA is TGTGCCAGCAGCGGGCTAGCGGGAGAACTGGGGACCCAGTACTTC. Protein sequence: CASSGLAGELGTQYF. The V call is TRBV4-2, the J call TRBJ2-5; 10 bases agree with TRBD2. Trimming took 5 bases from V and 7 from J; bases not matched to a gene: 10. CDR3 size: 15 residues. Germline lookup yields CDR1 LGHNA and CDR2 YNFKEQ.

V gene TRBV14 combines with J gene TRBJ2-7; 7 nucleotides line up with TRBD1. Germline V CDR1 and CDR2: SGHDN, FVKESK. V trimming: 1 base; J trimming: 3 bases; junction bases outside the gene matches: 9. This CDR3 region has 16 residues. The CDR3 reads CASSQALGQHHYEQYF. The CDR3 nucleotides read TGTGCCAGCAGCCAAGCCCTGGGACAGCATCACTACGAGCAGTACTTC.

The rearrangement uses TRBV29-1 and TRBJ2-6, with D maybe TRBD2 (6 bases). V was shortened by 5 bases and J by 3 bases, with 11 bases between the two germline ends. The CDR3 covers 14 residues. CDR1 is SQVTM and CDR2 is ANQGSEA in the germline V gene. CDR3 in DNA: TGCAGCGTTACCCAGGGAGGTGGGGCCAACGTCCTGACTTTC. Its translation is CSVTQGGGANVLTF. Combining the CDR3 with reference TRBV29-1 and TRBJ2-6 gives the whole variable domain SAVISQKPSRDICQRGTSLTIQCQVDSQVTMMFWYRQQPGQSLTLIATANQGSEATYESGFVIDKFPISRPNLTFSTLTVSNMSPEDSSIYLCSVTQGGGANVLTFGAGSRLTVL.

J is TRBJ2-1 and V is TRBV2, with TRBD2 matching 9 bases. Germline values: CDR1 SNHLY, CDR2 FYNNEI. The CDR3 loop spans 16 amino acids. V shed 2 bases, J shed 7 bases, and the junction held 9 bases outside the gene matches. This CDR3 is CASSETFLAGRNEQFF. Here the CDR3 DNA reads TGTGCCAGCAGTGAAACCTTTCTAGCGGGGAGAAATGAGCAGTTCTTC.

As regards this clone: Different DNA sequences within this sample yield the same CDR3. The gene calls are TRBV7-9 and TRBJ1-5; D not certain. CDR3 length: 14 amino acids. Germline lookup yields CDR1 SEHNR and CDR2 FQNEAQ (reference sequence). Trimming left V 4 bases short and J 2 bases short, with 9 bases between. The CDR3 DNA follows: TGTGCCAGCAGCTCGTATGATGGCAATCAGCCCCAGCATTTT. It is translated as CASSSYDGNQPQHF.

In DNA, the CDR3 is TGTGCCAGCAGCTTTGGGACCAACTACGAGCAGTACTTC. Amino acids: CASSFGTNYEQYF. V gene TRBV7-3 combines with J gene TRBJ2-7, with D perhaps TRBD1 or TRBD2 (5 bases each). Germline V CDR1 and CDR2: SGHTA, FQGTGA. This CDR3 contains 13 residues. V was clipped by 3 bases and J by 3 bases, with 9 bases between them.

This chain uses TRBV2 with TRBJ2-1; a possible D gene is TRBD1 (6 bases). This CDR3 is 15 amino acids long. Trimming stripped 4 bases from V and 8 bases from J, with 18 bases between. Germline-derived CDR1 and CDR2 are SNHLY and FYNNEI. CDR3 region: CASSGGQDTRDEQFF. DNA of the CDR3: TGTGCCAGCAGTGGGGGGCAGGATACCAGGGATGAGCAGTTCTTC. Full variable domain (outside the CDR3, taken from reference TRBV2 and TRBJ2-1): EPEVTQTPSHQVTQMGQEVILRCVPISNHLYFYWYRQILGQKVEFLVSFYNNEISEKSEIFDDQFSVERPDGSNFTLKIRSTKLEDSAMYFCASSGGQDTRDEQFFGPGTRLTVL.

There are a few counts of this clone. The V gene is TRBV7-9, the J gene TRBJ2-7; D is undetermined. Germline values: CDR1 SEHNR, CDR2 FQNEAQ (reference sequence). The V end was cut by 5 bases, the J end by 3 bases, with 5 bases between. The CDR3 is made up of 11 amino acids. CDR3 sequence: CASSPIYEQYF. The CDR3 DNA is TGTGCCAGCAGCCCCATCTACGAGCAGTACTTC.

The CDR3 region has the DNA TGCGCCAGCAGTGAGGAGAGAGAGACCCAGTACTTC. It is translated as CASSEERETQYF. The gene calls are TRBV10-1 and TRBJ2-5; D unresolved. This CDR3 comprises 12 residues. Germline V gene data show CDR1 as WNHNN and CDR2 as SYGVQD (reference sequence). V was pared by 2 bases and J by 4 bases, with 5 bases between.

The chain links TRBV27 to TRBJ2-7; TRBD2 aligns across 10 bases. The CDR3 is 13 residues long. V was pared by 6 bases and J by 6 bases, with 5 bases of the junction left unmatched. Germline V gene lookup returns CDR1 MNHEY and CDR2 SMNVEV (reference sequence). In DNA, the CDR3 is TGTGCCAGCAGCCCTAGCGGGAGACTCGAGCAGTACTTC. This codes for CASSPSGRLEQYF.

This clone was observed a single time. For the CDR3, the DNA is TGTGCCAGCAGCTTGGGCTGGCAGGAATTGGGAGAGACCCAGTACTTC. Translating it yields CASSLGWQELGETQYF. The chain joins TRBV5-6 to TRBJ2-5, with D uncertain. The germline V gene encodes CDR1 SGHDT and CDR2 YYEEEE. Trimming pared 0 bases from V and 4 bases from J, leaving 16 bases between. The CDR3 contains 16 residues.

In this sample, this clone turned up once. The chain uses TRBV5-1 and TRBJ2-1, with 9 bases identical to TRBD2. CDR1 is SGHRS and CDR2 is YFSETQ in the germline V gene. This CDR3 has 15 amino acids. The J segment lost 15 bases and the V segment lost 4 bases, leaving 17 bases of the junction unmatched. CDR3 bases: TGCGCCAGCAGCAATGAAGGGGTTAGCGGGGGCGAGGGGTTCTTC. This encodes CASSNEGVSGGEGFF.

The chain combines TRBV7-8 with TRBJ2-1, with TRBD2 identical over 7 bases. The J segment lost 7 bases and the V segment lost 1 base, leaving 10 bases of the junction unmatched. Germline loops: CDR1 SGHVS, CDR2 FQNEAQ. CDR3 length: 16 residues. This CDR3 reads CASSLGSSGGGNEQFF. Here the CDR3 DNA reads TGTGCCAGCAGCTTAGGATCTAGCGGAGGAGGAAATGAGCAGTTCTTC.

This clone was detected once. The rearrangement joins TRBV7-2 to TRBJ2-5; D is unresolved. This CDR3 has 17 amino acids. V was cut by 4 bases and J by 2 bases, with 20 bases left in between. Germline lookup yields CDR1 SGHTA and CDR2 FQGNSA. This CDR3 reads CASSSPELNTIQETQYF. For the CDR3, the DNA is TGTGCCAGCAGCTCCCCGGAGTTAAACACAATACAAGAGACCCAGTACTTC.

This clone was seen just once. The rearrangement links TRBV7-8 to TRBJ2-5; 11 nucleotides agree with TRBD1. The germline V gene encodes CDR1 SGHVS and CDR2 FQNEAQ. V lost 6 bases and J lost 5; bases outside the gene matches: 2. This CDR3 comprises 13 residues. The CDR3 DNA follows: TGTGCCAGCAGGAGGACAGGGGGCGAGACCCAGTACTTC. This encodes CASRRTGGETQYF.

V usage is TRBV5-1 and J usage is TRBJ1-2, with 11 bases aligning to TRBD1. Germline V gene lookup returns CDR1 SGHRS and CDR2 YFSETQ. V shed 4 bases, J shed 2 bases, and the junction held 4 bases outside the gene matches. The CDR3 is made up of 15 amino acids. For the CDR3, the DNA is TGCGCCAGCAGCCCTGGGACAGGGGGGAACTATGGCTACACCTTC. Translation gives CASSPGTGGNYGYTF.

The chain combines TRBV7-3 with TRBJ2-5; TRBD2 might be the D (7 bases). V lost 5 bases, J lost 5 bases, and 18 bases lay in between. The CDR3 spans 15 residues. Germline assignment: CDR1 SGHTA and CDR2 FQGTGA. CDR3 sequence reads: CASSPTTGGGETQYF. Written as DNA, the CDR3 is TGTGCCAGCAGCCCCACGACGGGGGGCGGGGAGACCCAGTACTTC.

The CDR3 region has the DNA TGCGCCAGCAGCCCTGGCGGGGGTTCCTACGAGCAGTACTTC. As protein: CASSPGGGSYEQYF. The chain has TRBV4-3 and TRBJ2-7, with 7 positions matching TRBD2. The CDR3 totals 14 residues. The V segment lost 4 bases and the J segment 1 base; nucleotides outside the gene matches: 4. In germline, CDR1 is LGHNA, CDR2 YSLEER.